The present entry profiles one T cell receptor (beta chain) with its context. Which antigen it targets is not known. Base quality data are lacking; no much larger clone is found one base away. Genomic DNA was extracted from sorted cells for sequencing of the TCRbeta CDR3 region. The immunoSEQ Assay was used for sequencing of TCRbeta CDR3 regions. Sourced from immuneACCESS, this table was stored by TCRdb with only in-frame sequences that have V and J called. A share of the clones is absent; for the studies checked, an unresolved V gene accounts for under half, and the remainder has no known explanation. The sample yields tens of thousands of clones; 90% to 95% were counted once. Roughly 4% of the sample belongs to the ten largest clones. The CDR3 runs 15 amino acids, cysteine and phenylalanine included. Just the 45-base CDR3 DNA is kept, in frame starting at base 1. A distance of 11 bases separates the germline ends of V and J, which lose 4 bases and 0 bases respectively. From the germline V gene, CDR1 is SGHRS and CDR2 is YFSETQ.

The data were taken from a study of OX40 agonist ivuxolimab in advanced cancers. A note on the overall study: The costimulatory receptor OX40 (CD134) was targeted by ivuxolimab, a fully human IgG2 agonistic monoclonal antibody. In the dose-escalation cohort, approximately 82% of patients were male, and the mean age was approximately 55 years, with a range of about 20 to 79. Prior anti-PD-1, anti-PD-L1 or anti-CTLA-4 therapy was permitted, and checkpoint inhibitors had been received by under 50% of dose-escalation patients. The paper covers the monotherapy dose-escalation part of the phase I ivuxolimab trial, which included N ≈ 57 patients. Intravenous ivuxolimab was administered to patients every 2 weeks at six dose levels: 0.01, 0.1, 0.3, 1.5, 3 and 10 mg/kg. The point of sequencing TCRbeta in the periphery was to test whether ivuxolimab changed TCR sequence diversity and drove clonal T-cell expansion. Partial responses were achieved by three dose-escalation patients, of whom one had hepatocellular carcinoma and two had cutaneous melanoma. Of the 50 to 55 dose-escalation patients, hepatocellular carcinoma was present in approximately 20, melanoma in roughly 15, renal cell carcinoma in 9 and head and neck cancer in 9. Results and caveats for the whole study, not just this receptor: In the 0.1-3.0 mg/kg groups, partial responders were among the patients with the lowest normalized peripheral clonal expansion, particularly in CD8+ T cells. Antigen specificity was not determined for the clonally expanded peripheral T cells. On average, CD8+ T cells showed more expanded clones than CD4+ T cells after ivuxolimab. Low levels of normalized T-cell clonal expansion were also shown by some nonresponding patients. At doses of 0.1 to 3.0 mg/kg, clonal expansion of both CD4+ and CD8+ T cells in blood was seen between baseline and week 6.

Patients with a history of autoimmune disease or receiving systemic immunosuppression were excluded from the trial. Peripheral blood for TCR sequencing was drawn from every dose cohort at baseline, at cycle 4 day 1 and at cycle 7 day 1. The samples were taken from a phase I, first-in-human, multicenter, open-label dose-escalation trial of ivuxolimab. Adults with locally advanced or metastatic head and neck squamous cell, hepatocellular, melanoma or renal cell carcinoma were enrolled in the trial. Before TCR sequencing, CD4+ T cells and CD8+ T cells were sorted from peripheral blood as separate populations.

The sequence was obtained from an adult with an advanced solid tumor such as melanoma, head and neck, liver or kidney cancer. The rearrangement joined TRBV5-1 to TRBJ2-1, with TRBD2 perhaps the D gene, on 5 matching bases. Sequenced here: CD4+ or CD8+ T cells sorted from blood, sampled in a trial of the OX40 agonist ivuxolimab. The DNA sequence reads TGCGCCAGCAGCGGTTGGGAGAGCTCCTACAATGAGCAGTTCTTC. Protein translation: CASSGWESSYNEQFF.